This entry lists 13 T cell receptor beta chains sequenced from one sample in a study of shared clonotypes between healthy human individuals. Generated by immunoSEQ multiplex PCR, the TCRdb table keeps only in-frame clones and is missing some. This sample has 1.5 million to 2.5 million clones; less than 95% occur once, and the top ten carry 0.9% to 1.5%. Naive CD8 cells comprised CD45RO-negative, CCR7-positively selected cells, excluding terminally differentiated effector memory CD45RA+ cells. The sequenced sample consisted of naive CD8+ T cells sorted from blood. These receptors were obtained from a man aged 18 to 29 in good health.

CDR3 DNA sequence: TGTGCCTGGAGTCTTCAGGGGGCTTACAATGAGCAGTTCTTC. Translated, it gives CAWSLQGAYNEQFF. The chain links TRBV30 to TRBJ2-1, with 8 bases identical to TRBD1. Germline-derived CDR1 and CDR2 are GTSNPN and SVGIG (reference sequence). V lost 2 bases to trimming and J lost 4 bases; unmatched junction nucleotides: 4. CDR3 length equals 14 residues.

The chain is built from TRBV7-2 and TRBJ2-4; D call uncertain. Germline lookup yields CDR1 SGHTA and CDR2 FQGNSA. The ends were cut back, 1 base at V and 4 bases at J, with 11 bases in the middle. CDR3 length equals 15 residues. The CDR3 nucleotides read TGTGCCAGCAGCTTAGGGGTGAAGGGTAAAAACATTCAGTACTTC. The encoded protein is CASSLGVKGKNIQYF.

The CDR3 bases are TGTGCCAGCAGCGTAGTCCCGGAGGGTGGCGATGGCTCCTACAATGAGCAGTTCTTC. Encoded protein: CASSVVPEGGDGSYNEQFF. The chain carries TRBV9 and TRBJ2-1; D possibly corresponds to TRBD2 (6 bases). Germline CDR1 is SGDLS and CDR2 is YYNGEE. V lost 0 bases, J lost 0 bases, and 19 bases lay in between. This CDR3 comprises 19 residues.

This clone was counted a single time. V is TRBV4-1 and J is TRBJ2-1; D is unclear. Germline V CDR1 and CDR2: MGHRA, YSYEKL. V was clipped by 6 bases and J by 4 bases, with 13 bases between them. The CDR3 is 14 residues long. The CDR3 DNA sequence: TGCGCCAGCAGTAGGACGGATTTATACAATGAGCAGTTCTTC. This gives the protein CASSRTDLYNEQFF.

The V gene is TRBV19, the J gene TRBJ1-1; no reliable D call. The V end lost 6 bases, the J end lost 8 bases, and 19 bases lay between the germline ends. Germline CDR1 reads LNHDA; CDR2 reads SQIVND (reference sequence). The CDR3 is 14 residues long. The CDR3 DNA reads TGTGCCAGTAGACCTAGAACGACATGGATGGAAGCTTTCTTT. Residues: CASRPRTTWMEAFF.

J is TRBJ1-3 and V is TRBV6-1; TRBD1 might be the D (5 bases). V was clipped by 6 bases and J by 3 bases, with 9 bases between them. The V gene's germline CDR1 is MNHNS and CDR2 SASEGT. CDR3 length equals 13 residues. In DNA form, the CDR3 reads TGTGCCAGCAGCCCGGGGGGTGGAAACACCATATATTTT. It encodes CASSPGGGNTIYF.

About this clone: This same CDR3 is encoded by further DNA sequences in the sample. This chain uses TRBV4-1 with TRBJ1-1; possibly TRBD1 for D (5 bases). CDR3 size: 15 residues. The V gene's germline CDR1 is MGHRA and CDR2 YSYEKL. Trimming took off 0 bases at V and 4 bases at J, with 12 bases between the two ends. CDR3 DNA: TGCGCCAGCAGCCAAGAGGAGGGGAGAGGCACTGAAGCTTTCTTT. Its translation: CASSQEEGRGTEAFF.

The CDR3 bases are TGTGCCAGCAGTTACGGACTAGCGGGGACCCAGGACCAGTACTTC. This gives the protein CASSYGLAGTQDQYF. The J gene is TRBJ2-5, the V gene TRBV6-5; 12 bases agree with TRBD2. The CDR3 runs to 15 residues. J was trimmed by 10 bases and V by 2 bases; bases with no gene match: 8. Germline CDR1 is MNHEY and CDR2 is SVGAGI.

This clone came up once. The rearrangement joins TRBV28 to TRBJ2-7, with a weak D call TRBD2 (6 bases). There are 13 residues in the CDR3. The germline V gene encodes CDR1 MDHEN and CDR2 SYDVKM. Trimming removed 3 bases from V and 7 bases from J, with 13 bases in between. The CDR3 here is CASSLTGAWEQYF. CDR3 nucleotide sequence: TGTGCCAGCAGTTTGACGGGAGCTTGGGAGCAGTACTTC.

CDR3 amino acids: CASRRGLAGSNGELFF. For the CDR3, the DNA is TGTGCCAGTAGGAGGGGACTAGCGGGATCAAACGGGGAGCTGTTTTTT. The V and J genes are TRBV19 and TRBJ2-2; the match to TRBD2 covers 13 bases. J gave up 7 bases and V 6 bases, and 8 bases lay outside the gene matches. Germline V gene sequence: CDR1 LNHDA, CDR2 SQIVND (reference sequence). There are 16 residues in the CDR3.

In the case of this clone: Other nucleotide sequences in the sample specify the same CDR3. The genes are TRBV5-1 and TRBJ1-1; TRBD1 aligns across 9 bases. V was clipped by 2 bases and J by 2 bases; unmatched bases: 4. The germline gives CDR1 SGHRS, CDR2 YFSETQ. The CDR3 consists of 15 residues. The CDR3 is CASSFTGQGNTEAFF. In DNA, the CDR3 is TGCGCCAGCAGCTTTACGGGACAGGGTAACACTGAAGCTTTCTTT. Complete variable domain (other parts from reference TRBV5-1 and TRBJ1-1): KAGVTQTPRYLIKTRGQQVTLSCSPISGHRSVSWYQQTPGQGLQFLFEYFSETQRNKGNFPGRFSGRQFSNSRSEMNVSTLELGDSALYLCASSFTGQGNTEAFFGQGTRLTVV.

The table lists this clone with a few counts. This sequence joins TRBV19 and TRBJ1-1; D gene ambiguous. Germline V gene data show CDR1 as LNHDA and CDR2 as SQIVND (reference sequence). This CDR3 is 16 amino acids long. Deletions cut 7 bases from V and 1 base from J, with 19 bases between. CDR3 sequence reads: CASMVARNYPNTEAFF. The DNA for the CDR3 is TGTGCCAGTATGGTAGCGAGAAACTACCCGAACACTGAAGCTTTCTTT.

The rearrangement joins TRBV25-1 to TRBJ2-1; TRBD2 matches 8 bases. J gave up 6 bases and V 3 bases, and 7 bases lay outside the gene matches. Germline V gene data show CDR1 as MGHDK and CDR2 as SYGVNS. The CDR3 spans 15 residues. The CDR3 spells CASSDPSAGANEQFF. The CDR3 region has the DNA TGTGCCAGCAGTGATCCCTCAGCGGGAGCCAATGAGCAGTTCTTC.